This T cell receptor (beta chain) was identified in a study of response to subunit inactivated influenza vaccine. With V trimmed by 4 bases and J by 10 bases, 12 bases remained unmatched. The CDR3 has 15 amino acids. From germline, CDR1 is MNHEY and CDR2 SMNVEV (reference sequence). This clonotype appeared many times. TCRdb passed the RT-PCR reads through MiXCR, listing each CDR3 protein once. The repertoire includes some 550,000 distinct CDR3 sequences, approximately 20% of them detected once, and 2.5% to 3.5% sits in the top ten. The sample was also reused in another study, on T cells expressing NK-cell markers. That publication notes: The authors made TCR beta cDNA libraries by 5'RACE template switching. This switching added a universal primer site and UMIs.

The chain couples TRBV27 to TRBJ2-1, with TRBD2 matching 8 bases. This TCR derives from a man in his forties or fifties who received an inactivated influenza vaccine. Sequencing was performed on CD4+ T cells sorted from PBMCs, taken less than 13 days after vaccination. CDR3 nucleotide sequence: TGTGCCAGCAGTTCAGGGACTAGTCAGCTTCGGGAGCAGTTCTTC. It is translated as CASSSGTSQLREQFF.